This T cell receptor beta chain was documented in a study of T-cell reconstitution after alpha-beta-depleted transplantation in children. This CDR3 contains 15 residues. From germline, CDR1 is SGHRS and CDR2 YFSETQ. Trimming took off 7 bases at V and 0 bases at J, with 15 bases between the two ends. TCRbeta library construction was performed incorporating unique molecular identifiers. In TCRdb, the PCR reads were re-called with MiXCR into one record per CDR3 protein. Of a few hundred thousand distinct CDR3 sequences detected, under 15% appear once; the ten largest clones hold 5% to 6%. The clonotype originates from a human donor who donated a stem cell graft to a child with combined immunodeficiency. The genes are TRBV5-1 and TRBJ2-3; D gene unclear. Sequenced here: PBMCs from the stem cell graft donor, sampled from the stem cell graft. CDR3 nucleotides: TGCGCCAGCCATCCCCATGCCAGTAGCACAGATACGCAGTATTTT. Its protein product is CASHPHASSTDTQYF.